This T cell receptor beta chain emerged from a study of blood T cells in healthy people across ages. Across the study: Using template switching, researchers captured about one barcoded beta molecule for each two T cells.

Turning to this clonotype: The junction shows a germline mismatch at one end, possibly a read error.

Each donor supplied around 9.9 milliliters of peripheral blood. Per individual sample, total RNA of at least 5 micrograms was extracted. The authors ran a second PCR of about 7 to 12 cycles using a sample-barcoded 5' primer and a J-beta primer mix. Samples each returned at least 2.5 million CDR3-containing paired-end reads. MiXCR was run by TCRdb on the 5' RACE reads, yielding one entry per CDR3 protein. This sample has some 1.4 million distinct CDR3 sequences; roughly 40% occur once, and the top ten carry roughly 7.7%. The CDR3 covers 16 residues. Germline loops: CDR1 MGHRA, CDR2 YSYEKL. The sequence was collected from a woman younger than 30 in good health. Source material: blood. The V call is TRBV4-1, the J call TRBJ1-1; TRBD1 matches 11 bases. The DNA for the CDR3 is TGCACCAGCAGCCATGTCCGGGACAGGGGGAGCACTGAAGCTTTCTTT. It yields the protein CTSSHVRDRGSTEAFF.